A single sample gave rise to the 12 T cell receptor beta chains below, sequenced in a study of spatial heterogeneity in lung cancer. TCRdb re-called the 5' RACE reads with MiXCR, one entry per CDR3 protein. Found here are 40,000 to 45,000 distinct CDR3 sequences, about 22% of them singletons; the top ten hold less than 9%. Time point defined: blood at routine non-recurrence follow-up after resection. Sequenced material: PBMCs, taken at follow-up. All receptors come from a female donor with early-stage non-small cell lung cancer.

The chain uses TRBV23-1 and TRBJ2-7; TRBD1 or TRBD2 may be the D gene (6 bases each). TRBV23-1 is marked as an open reading frame, function uncertain. The V end lost 11 bases, the J end lost 2 bases, and 10 bases lay between the germline ends. CDR3 length: 11 amino acids. CDR3 DNA: TGCGCCCGGGGGCTACCCTACGAGCAGTACTTC. It yields the protein CARGLPYEQYF.

The chain combines TRBV30 with TRBJ2-2; D call uncertain. Germline V CDR1 and CDR2: GTSNPN, SVGIG (reference sequence). The CDR3 runs 17 residues. Trimming left V 0 bases short and J 6 bases short, with 20 bases between. This CDR3 is CAWSVLSGPSMAGELFF. DNA for the CDR3: TGTGCCTGGAGTGTATTATCAGGTCCCTCAATGGCCGGGGAGCTGTTTTTT.

The J gene is TRBJ2-7, the V gene TRBV10-2; D is undetermined. The V end lost 3 bases, the J end lost 0 bases, and 3 bases lay between the germline ends. Germline assignment: CDR1 WSHSY and CDR2 SAAADI. This CDR3 contains 12 residues. The CDR3 reads CASSDSSYEQYF. The CDR3 nucleotides read TGCGCCAGCAGTGACAGCTCCTACGAGCAGTACTTC.

V gene TRBV15 combines with J gene TRBJ2-1; D may match TRBD1 or TRBD2 (5 bases each). V was shortened by 3 bases and J by 10 bases, with 19 bases between the two germline ends. This CDR3 spans 15 amino acids. Germline CDR1 is LNHNV and CDR2 is YYDKDF (reference sequence). This CDR3 is CATSSQMGVAHEQFF. DNA of the CDR3: TGTGCCACCAGCAGCCAGATGGGGGTAGCCCACGAGCAGTTCTTC.

By proportion, this clonotype is medium-sized. The chain has TRBV7-9 and TRBJ1-2, with 7 bases lining up with TRBD1. Trimming removed 1 base from V and 8 bases from J; junction bases left unmatched: 13. The CDR3 consists of 16 residues. Germline CDR1 reads SEHNR; CDR2 reads FQNEAQ (reference sequence). CDR3 residues: CASSLERDRVSQGYTF. The CDR3 bases are TGTGCCAGCAGCTTAGAGAGGGACAGAGTCTCACAGGGCTACACCTTC.

V is TRBV7-8 and J is TRBJ2-2; D tentatively reads TRBD1 or TRBD2 (5 bases each). Germline V gene lookup returns CDR1 SGHVS and CDR2 FQNEAQ. V was pared by 11 bases and J by 0 bases, with 19 bases between. This CDR3 region has 16 residues. CDR3 sequence (DNA): TGTGCCGCCGGTCCTCAGGGAGCATCGAACACCGGGGAGCTGTTTTTT. It codes for CAAGPQGASNTGELFF.

The V and J genes are TRBV7-2 and TRBJ2-4, with no clear D. This CDR3 is built from 12 residues. CDR1 is SGHTA and CDR2 is FQGNSA in the germline V gene. With 5 bases removed from V and 6 bases from J, the gap between germline ends came to 8 bases. The CDR3 region is CASSPFRNIQYF. CDR3 nucleotide sequence: TGTGCCAGCAGCCCCTTTAGAAACATTCAGTACTTC.

This sequence joins TRBV20-1 and TRBJ1-1; D uncertain. The germline V gene encodes CDR1 DFQATT and CDR2 SNEGSKA (reference sequence). The CDR3 totals 13 residues. The V gene lost 8 bases and the J gene lost 1 base, with 14 bases spanning the gap. The DNA of the CDR3 is TGCAGTCCTGGGGAGCGTTCGAACACTGAAGCTTTCTTT. Its protein is CSPGERSNTEAFF.

The rearrangement links TRBV9 to TRBJ2-5, with D uncertain. Germline V CDR1 and CDR2: SGDLS, YYNGEE. The CDR3 has 13 amino acids. V lost 4 bases, J lost 3 bases, and 10 bases lay in between. The CDR3 loop reads CASSISTEETQYF. The CDR3 region has the DNA TGTGCCAGCAGCATTAGTACGGAAGAGACCCAGTACTTC.

The V gene is TRBV6-5, the J gene TRBJ2-1, with D possibly being TRBD1 or TRBD2 (5 bases each). Trimming shortened V by 2 bases and J by 2 bases, and 13 bases separated the two germline ends. The CDR3 length is 16 residues. In germline, CDR1 is MNHEY, CDR2 SVGAGI. In nucleotides, the CDR3 is TGTGCCAGCAGTTACGGGCGGGTAGGGGCCTACAATGAGCAGTTCTTC. It yields the protein CASSYGRVGAYNEQFF.

This clonotype was seen more than once but under ten times. This CDR3 is CASSLDIQGEQFF. CDR3 sequence (DNA): TGTGCCAGCAGCCTTGACATCCAAGGTGAGCAGTTCTTC. This chain links TRBV7-2 with TRBJ2-1; the D is unclear. There are 13 residues in the CDR3. Germline V gene lookup returns CDR1 SGHTA and CDR2 FQGNSA. Trimming took off 5 bases at V and 9 bases at J, with 14 bases between the two ends.

This clonotype came up many times. This chain uses TRBV27 with TRBJ2-7; D is undetermined. The CDR3 length is 14 residues. Germline lookup yields CDR1 MNHEY and CDR2 SMNVEV (reference sequence). V was shortened by 0 bases and J by 7 bases, with 13 bases between the two germline ends. The CDR3 reads CASSLSWTGREQYF. The CDR3 DNA reads TGTGCCAGCAGTTTATCTTGGACCGGACGGGAGCAGTACTTC.